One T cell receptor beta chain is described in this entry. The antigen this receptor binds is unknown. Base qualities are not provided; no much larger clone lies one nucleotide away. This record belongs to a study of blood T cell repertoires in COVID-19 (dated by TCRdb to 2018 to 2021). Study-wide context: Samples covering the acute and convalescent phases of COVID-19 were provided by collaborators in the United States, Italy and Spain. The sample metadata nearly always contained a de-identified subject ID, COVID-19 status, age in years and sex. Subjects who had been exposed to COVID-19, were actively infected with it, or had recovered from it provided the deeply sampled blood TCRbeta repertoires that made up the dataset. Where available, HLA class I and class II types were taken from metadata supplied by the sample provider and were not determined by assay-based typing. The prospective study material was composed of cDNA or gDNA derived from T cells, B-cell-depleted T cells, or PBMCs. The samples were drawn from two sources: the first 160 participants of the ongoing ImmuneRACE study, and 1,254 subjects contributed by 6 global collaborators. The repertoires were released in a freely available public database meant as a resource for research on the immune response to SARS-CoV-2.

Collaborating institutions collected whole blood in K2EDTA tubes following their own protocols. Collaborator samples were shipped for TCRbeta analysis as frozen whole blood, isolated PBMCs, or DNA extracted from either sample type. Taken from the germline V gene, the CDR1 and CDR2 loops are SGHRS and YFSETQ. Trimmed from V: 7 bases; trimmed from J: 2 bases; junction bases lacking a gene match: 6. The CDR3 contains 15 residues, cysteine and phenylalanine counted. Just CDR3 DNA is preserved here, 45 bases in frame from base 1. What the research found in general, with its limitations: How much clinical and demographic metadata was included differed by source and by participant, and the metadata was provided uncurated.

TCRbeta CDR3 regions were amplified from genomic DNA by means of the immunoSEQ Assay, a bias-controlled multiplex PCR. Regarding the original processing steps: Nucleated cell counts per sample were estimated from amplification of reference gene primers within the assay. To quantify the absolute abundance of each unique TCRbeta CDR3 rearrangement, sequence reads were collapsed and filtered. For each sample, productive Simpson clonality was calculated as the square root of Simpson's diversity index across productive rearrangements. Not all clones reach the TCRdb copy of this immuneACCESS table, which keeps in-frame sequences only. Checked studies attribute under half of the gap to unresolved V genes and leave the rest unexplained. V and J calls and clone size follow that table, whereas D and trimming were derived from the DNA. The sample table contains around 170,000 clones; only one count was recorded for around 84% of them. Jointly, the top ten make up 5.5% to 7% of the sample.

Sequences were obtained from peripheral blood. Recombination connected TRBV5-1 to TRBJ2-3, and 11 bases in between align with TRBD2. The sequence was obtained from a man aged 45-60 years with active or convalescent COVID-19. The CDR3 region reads CASQTSGGITDTQYF. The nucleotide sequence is TGCGCCAGCCAAACTAGCGGGGGAATCACAGATACGCAGTATTTT.